This TCR beta chain was found in a study of blood T cell repertoires in COVID-19. Turning to the study itself: T cells, B-cell-depleted T cells, or PBMCs provided the cDNA or gDNA that served as material.

As originally analysed: It was from reference gene primer amplification that nucleated cell counts were estimated. The method was immunoSEQ multiplex PCR; TCRdb's version includes in-frame clones alone and lacks a portion of them. V, J and clone size were drawn from that table, and D and trimming were deduced from the DNA. This table has some 300,000 clones, roughly 91% appearing once. Germline assignment: CDR1 LNHDA and CDR2 SQIVND (reference sequence). Germline trimming cut 7 bases from V and 5 bases from J; bases unmatched to any gene: 4. This CDR3 region has 13 residues. The clonotype was recovered from a woman in her forties or fifties who had been exposed to COVID-19. The specimen sequenced was PBMCs or T cells enriched from blood (not recorded which). This sequence joins TRBV19 and TRBJ1-5; 8 bases line up with TRBD1. The CDR3 DNA reads as TGTGCCAGTACCGTGGACAGGGATCAGCCCCAGCATTTT. This gives the protein CASTVDRDQPQHF.